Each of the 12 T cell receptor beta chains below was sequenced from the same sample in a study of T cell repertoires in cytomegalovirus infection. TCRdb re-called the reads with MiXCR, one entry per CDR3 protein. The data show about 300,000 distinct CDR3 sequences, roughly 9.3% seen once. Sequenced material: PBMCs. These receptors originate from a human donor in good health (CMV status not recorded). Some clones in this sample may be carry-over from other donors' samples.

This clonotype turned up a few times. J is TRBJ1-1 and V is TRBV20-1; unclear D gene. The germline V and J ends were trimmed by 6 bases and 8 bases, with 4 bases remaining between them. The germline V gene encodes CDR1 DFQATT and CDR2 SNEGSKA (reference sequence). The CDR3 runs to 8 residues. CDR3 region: CSAWEAFF. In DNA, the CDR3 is TGCAGTGCCTGGGAAGCTTTCTTT.

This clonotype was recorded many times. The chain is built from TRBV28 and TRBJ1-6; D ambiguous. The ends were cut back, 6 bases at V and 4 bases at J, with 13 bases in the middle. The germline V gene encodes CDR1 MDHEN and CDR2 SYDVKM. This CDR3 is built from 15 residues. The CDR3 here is CASRGRTAYNSPLHF. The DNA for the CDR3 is TGTGCCAGCAGGGGCAGGACGGCTTATAATTCACCCCTCCACTTT.

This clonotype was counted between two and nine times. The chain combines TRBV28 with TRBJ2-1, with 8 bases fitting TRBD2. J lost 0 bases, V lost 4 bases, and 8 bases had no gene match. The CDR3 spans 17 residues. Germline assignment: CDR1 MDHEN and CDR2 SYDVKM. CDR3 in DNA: TGTGCCAGCAGTTATCCCGGGGGGGGCGACTCCTACAATGAGCAGTTCTTC. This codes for CASSYPGGGDSYNEQFF.

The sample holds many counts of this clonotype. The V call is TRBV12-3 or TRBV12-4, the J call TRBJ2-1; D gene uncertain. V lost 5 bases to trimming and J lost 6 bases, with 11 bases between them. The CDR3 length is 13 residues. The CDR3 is CASSIRMGNEQFF. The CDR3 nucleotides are TGTGCCAGCAGTATACGCATGGGCAATGAGCAGTTCTTC.

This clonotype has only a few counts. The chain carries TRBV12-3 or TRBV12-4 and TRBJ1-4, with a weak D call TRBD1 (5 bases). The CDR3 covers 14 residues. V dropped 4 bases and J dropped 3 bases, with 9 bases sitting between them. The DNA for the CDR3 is TGTGCCAGCAGTTGGACGGGGCCTAATGAAAAACTGTTTTTT. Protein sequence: CASSWTGPNEKLFF.

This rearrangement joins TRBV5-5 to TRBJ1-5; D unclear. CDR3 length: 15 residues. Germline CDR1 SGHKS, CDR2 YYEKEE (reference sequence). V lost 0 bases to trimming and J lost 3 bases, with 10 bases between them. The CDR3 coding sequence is TGTGCCAGCAGCTTGGAGTCGGCCCACAATCAGCCCCAGCATTTT. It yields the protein CASSLESAHNQPQHF.

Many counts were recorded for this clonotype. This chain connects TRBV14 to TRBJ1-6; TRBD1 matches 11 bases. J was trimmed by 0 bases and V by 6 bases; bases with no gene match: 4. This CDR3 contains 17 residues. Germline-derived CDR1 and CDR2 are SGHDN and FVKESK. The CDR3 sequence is CASRGTGGSSYNSPLHF. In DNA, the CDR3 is TGTGCCAGCAGAGGGACAGGGGGAAGCTCCTATAATTCACCCCTCCACTTT.

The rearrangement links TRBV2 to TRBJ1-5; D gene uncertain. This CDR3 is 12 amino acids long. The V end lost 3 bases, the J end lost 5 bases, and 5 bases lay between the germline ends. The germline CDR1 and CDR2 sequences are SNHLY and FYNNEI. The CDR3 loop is CASSDPDQPQHF. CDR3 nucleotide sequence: TGTGCCAGCAGTGACCCCGATCAGCCCCAGCATTTT.

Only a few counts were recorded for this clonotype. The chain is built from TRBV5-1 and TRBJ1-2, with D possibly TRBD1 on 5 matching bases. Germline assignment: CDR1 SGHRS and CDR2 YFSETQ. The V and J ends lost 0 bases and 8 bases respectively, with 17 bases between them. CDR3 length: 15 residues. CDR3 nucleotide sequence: TGCGCCAGCAGCTTGGGGGACCGGAGACTGGACGGCTACACCTTC. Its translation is CASSLGDRRLDGYTF.

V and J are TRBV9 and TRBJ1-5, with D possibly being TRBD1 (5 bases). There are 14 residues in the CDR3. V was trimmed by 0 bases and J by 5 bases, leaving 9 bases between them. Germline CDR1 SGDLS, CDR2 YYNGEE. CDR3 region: CASSVGQSDQPQHF. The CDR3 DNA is TGTGCCAGCAGCGTAGGACAGTCCGATCAGCCCCAGCATTTT. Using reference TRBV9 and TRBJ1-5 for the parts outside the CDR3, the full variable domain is DSGVTQTPKHLITATGQRVTLRCSPRSGDLSVYWYQQSLDQGLQFLIQYYNGEERAKGNILERFSAQQFPDLHSELNLSSLELGDSALYFCASSVGQSDQPQHFGDGTRLSIL.

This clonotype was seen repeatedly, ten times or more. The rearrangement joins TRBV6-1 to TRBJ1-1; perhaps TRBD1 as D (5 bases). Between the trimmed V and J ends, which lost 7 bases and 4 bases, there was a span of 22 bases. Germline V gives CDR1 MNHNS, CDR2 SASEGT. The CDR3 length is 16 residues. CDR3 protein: CASTKGSGGRSTEAFF. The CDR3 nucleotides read TGTGCCAGCACCAAAGGTAGTGGGGGAAGGAGCACTGAAGCTTTCTTT.

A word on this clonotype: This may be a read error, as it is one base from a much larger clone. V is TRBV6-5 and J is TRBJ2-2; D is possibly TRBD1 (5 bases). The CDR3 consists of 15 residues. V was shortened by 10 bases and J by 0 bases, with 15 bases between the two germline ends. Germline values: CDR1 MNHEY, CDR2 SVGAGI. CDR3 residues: CANTPGRANTGELFF. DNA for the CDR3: TGTGCCAACACTCCAGGCAGGGCGAACACCGGGGAGCTGTTTTTT.